What follows are 29 T cell receptor beta chains derived from one specimen sequenced in a study of a mutant IDH1 vaccine in newly diagnosed glioma. Stated time point: week 23, last vaccination. In the vaccine, a single dose held 300 ug of the mutant IDH1 20-mer peptide, along with topical imiquimod. Assay: immunoSEQ multiplex PCR; the TCRdb copy retains only in-frame clones and omits some. The data show about 64,000 clones, with 85% seen just once and 3.5% to 4.5% held by the top ten. The antigens these receptors bind are not known. This specimen was PBMCs, taken from a glioma patient whose treatment included an IDH1 peptide vaccine. Receptors originate from a man younger than 40 with glioma.

The genes are TRBV7-9 and TRBJ1-6, with D tentatively TRBD1 (5 bases). Germline V CDR1 and CDR2: SEHNR, FQNEAQ (reference sequence). The V and J ends lost 6 bases and 9 bases respectively, with 21 bases between them. The CDR3 is 16 residues long. The CDR3, as DNA: TGTGCCAGCAGTCCCATCGGGGGGGTCGAAGGTTCACCCCTCCACTTT. It is translated as CASSPIGGVEGSPLHF.

In its sample, this clone was seen once. J is TRBJ2-7 and V is TRBV6-5; TRBD2 agrees at 9 bases. Germline trimming cut 8 bases from V and 9 bases from J; bases unmatched to any gene: 11. The CDR3 is made up of 13 amino acids. The germline V gene has CDR1 MNHEY and CDR2 SVGAGI. The CDR3 coding sequence is TGTGCCAGCCACATAATGGCTAGCGGGGTGCAGTACTTC. It specifies CASHIMASGVQYF.

The rearrangement joins TRBV7-9 to TRBJ1-1, with D hard to call. The V end was cut by 5 bases, the J end by 1 base, with 8 bases between. The CDR3 runs to 13 residues. Germline CDR1 and CDR2: SEHNR and FQNEAQ (reference sequence). The CDR3 protein is CASSPPANTEAFF. CDR3 nucleotides: TGTGCCAGCAGCCCCCCCGCGAACACTGAAGCTTTCTTT.

This clone was recorded a few times. Written as DNA, the CDR3 is TGTGCCAGCAGCTTAGGGCGGGGGGGCTTAGATACGCAGTATTTT. It codes for CASSLGRGGLDTQYF. This chain uses TRBV11-2 with TRBJ2-3; 9 positions agree with TRBD2. Germline CDR1 SGHAT, CDR2 FQNNGV. Losses at the gene ends were 1 base for V and 5 bases for J; bases not matched to a gene: 4. This CDR3 region has 15 residues.

The rearrangement uses TRBV5-4 and TRBJ2-7; 8 bases are shared with TRBD1. V gave up 0 bases and J gave up 3 bases; unmatched junction bases: 8. The CDR3 is 16 residues long. Germline assignment: CDR1 SGHNT and CDR2 YYREEE (reference sequence). The CDR3 nucleotides are TGTGCCAGCAGCTTGGGACAGGGGACTTTCCGCTACGAGCAGTACTTC. This gives the protein CASSLGQGTFRYEQYF.

The chain carries TRBV28 and TRBJ1-3, with D possibly matching TRBD1 (6 bases). This CDR3 is 14 amino acids long. V was cut by 5 bases and J by 0 bases, with 8 bases left in between. Germline CDR1 and CDR2: MDHEN and SYDVKM. CDR3 in amino acids: CASSGQPSGNTIYF. As DNA, the CDR3 is TGTGCCAGCAGTGGACAGCCCTCTGGAAACACCATATATTTT.

The rearrangement links TRBV16 to TRBJ1-5, with D tentatively TRBD1 (5 bases). V was clipped by 0 bases and J by 2 bases, with 14 bases between them. This CDR3 contains 17 residues. Germline V gene sequence: CDR1 KGHSY, CDR2 FQNENV. CDR3 DNA sequence: TGTGCCAGCAGCCAATCGATAGCCCAAGGGGGCAATCAGCCCCAGCATTTT. Translating it yields CASSQSIAQGGNQPQHF.

This sequence joins TRBV27 and TRBJ1-5; D not certain. Germline V gene data show CDR1 as MNHEY and CDR2 as SMNVEV (reference sequence). V lost 9 bases and J 4 bases, leaving 16 bases between the germline ends. This CDR3 is built from 14 residues. CDR3 region: CASKTHYTNQPQHF. CDR3 DNA sequence: TGTGCCAGTAAGACACACTACACAAATCAGCCCCAGCATTTT.

The chain uses TRBV2 and TRBJ2-6, with 7 bases aligning to TRBD2. The CDR3 has 15 amino acids. V trimming: 6 bases; J trimming: 2 bases; junction bases outside the gene matches: 4. From germline, CDR1 is SNHLY and CDR2 FYNNEI. CDR3: CASRPGGAGANVLTF. Written as DNA, the CDR3 is TGTGCCAGCAGGCCGGGGGGAGCTGGGGCCAACGTCCTGACTTTC.

This chain uses TRBV5-6 with TRBJ2-7; D is unclear. The CDR3 length is 14 residues. Germline loops: CDR1 SGHDT, CDR2 YYEEEE. Trimming pared 4 bases from V and 0 bases from J, leaving 11 bases between. The CDR3 here is CASSDVGSSYEQYF. CDR3 sequence (DNA): TGTGCCAGCAGCGACGTAGGGTCCTCCTACGAGCAGTACTTC. Supplemented by reference TRBV5-6 and TRBJ2-7, the full variable domain reads DAGVTQSPTHLIKTRGQQVTLRCSPKSGHDTVSWYQQALGQGPQFIFQYYEEEERQRGNFPDRFSGHQFPNYSSELNVNALLLGDSALYLCASSDVGSSYEQYFGPGTRLTVT.

This chain connects TRBV19 to TRBJ2-7; no clear D gene. Germline CDR1 and CDR2: LNHDA and SQIVND (reference sequence). The V gene lost 4 bases and the J gene lost 4 bases, with 11 bases spanning the gap. The CDR3 is 13 amino acids. The DNA for the CDR3 is TGTGCCAGTAGTACCCAAACCAATTACGAGCAGTACTTC. This gives the protein CASSTQTNYEQYF.

The gene calls are TRBV4-2 and TRBJ1-2; D is possibly TRBD1 (5 bases). The CDR3 covers 16 residues. CDR1 and CDR2 (germline): LGHNA, YNFKEQ. V was trimmed by 0 bases and J by 4 bases, leaving 15 bases between them. CDR3 protein: CASSQDNRQPTYGYTF. The DNA of the CDR3 is TGTGCCAGCAGCCAAGATAACAGGCAGCCGACCTATGGCTACACCTTC.

This chain connects TRBV4-1 to TRBJ2-7; no definite D call. The ends were cut back, 0 bases at V and 2 bases at J, with 11 bases in the middle. The CDR3 has 15 amino acids. Germline V gene sequence: CDR1 MGHRA, CDR2 YSYEKL. The CDR3: CASSQDWAGAYEQYF. The DNA of the CDR3 is TGCGCCAGCAGCCAAGATTGGGCAGGAGCCTACGAGCAGTACTTC.

CDR3 loop: CASSVSSGGAVSQNTGELFF. In DNA, the CDR3 is TGTGCCAGCAGCGTGTCTAGTGGGGGGGCCGTGTCCCAGAACACCGGGGAGCTGTTTTTT. The chain carries TRBV9 and TRBJ2-2, with D possibly TRBD2 on 7 matching bases. The germline V and J ends were trimmed by 2 bases and 1 base, with 24 bases remaining between them. CDR3 size: 20 residues. CDR1 is SGDLS and CDR2 is YYNGEE in the germline V gene.

The gene calls are TRBV7-9 and TRBJ2-1, with TRBD2 matching 9 bases. V lost 5 bases, J lost 0 bases, and 5 bases stayed unmatched. Germline V gene lookup returns CDR1 SEHNR and CDR2 FQNEAQ (reference sequence). The CDR3 length is 16 residues. The CDR3 DNA sequence: TGTGCCAGCAGCCCTACTAGCGGGCCCTCCTACAATGAGCAGTTCTTC. As protein: CASSPTSGPSYNEQFF.

The gene calls are TRBV19 and TRBJ2-3; TRBD1 or TRBD2 may be the D gene (5 bases each). The CDR3 has 17 residues. Trimming took 5 bases from V and 0 from J, leaving 18 bases between them. Germline V gene sequence: CDR1 LNHDA, CDR2 SQIVND (reference sequence). CDR3 in amino acids: CASSPGTEASSTDTQYF. DNA of the CDR3: TGTGCCAGTAGTCCGGGGACGGAAGCTTCTAGCACAGATACGCAGTATTTT.

V usage is TRBV18 and J usage is TRBJ1-1; tentative D call: TRBD1 (6 bases). The CDR3 has 15 amino acids. Germline values: CDR1 KGHSH, CDR2 LQKENI. The germline V and J ends were trimmed by 6 bases and 0 bases, with 14 bases remaining between them. Here the CDR3 reads CASSHGQPMNTEAFF. The CDR3 DNA reads as TGTGCCAGCTCCCACGGACAGCCTATGAACACTGAAGCTTTCTTT.

The chain joins TRBV11-2 to TRBJ2-1; possible D gene TRBD1, 6 bases. The CDR3 covers 15 residues. V was pared by 8 bases and J by 3 bases, with 17 bases between. In germline, CDR1 is SGHAT, CDR2 FQNNGV. CDR3 loop: CASFNPQGLYNEQFF. The DNA for the CDR3 is TGTGCCAGCTTTAACCCACAGGGCCTCTACAATGAGCAGTTCTTC.

The rearrangement joins TRBV5-1 to TRBJ2-3, with 7 bases matching TRBD2. The CDR3 totals 15 residues. Germline V gene lookup returns CDR1 SGHRS and CDR2 YFSETQ. The V segment lost 0 bases and the J segment 0 bases; nucleotides outside the gene matches: 1. CDR3 amino acids: CASSLELASTDTQYF. The CDR3 nucleotides are TGCGCCAGCAGCTTGGAACTAGCGAGCACAGATACGCAGTATTTT.

The chain has TRBV5-6 and TRBJ1-5, with D possibly TRBD1 on 5 matching bases. Trimming cost V 4 bases and J 0 bases, with 14 bases left between them. CDR1 and CDR2 (germline): SGHDT, YYEEEE. The CDR3 totals 16 residues. For the CDR3, the DNA is TGTGCCAGCAGCCTAGGAACAGGTTATAGCAATCAGCCCCAGCATTTT. This codes for CASSLGTGYSNQPQHF.

The chain recombines TRBV28 with TRBJ1-2; TRBD1 might be the D (6 bases). The ends were cut back, 2 bases at V and 5 bases at J, with 12 bases in the middle. The CDR3 has 14 residues. Per germline, CDR1 MDHEN and CDR2 SYDVKM. The DNA of the CDR3 is TGTGCCAGCAGTTTACCGGGGGGCAGGTATGGCTACACCTTC. Amino acid sequence: CASSLPGGRYGYTF.

This chain links TRBV19 with TRBJ1-6, with 7 bases identical to TRBD1. The germline CDR1 and CDR2 sequences are LNHDA and SQIVND (reference sequence). The CDR3 extends over 13 amino acids. With V trimmed by 6 bases and J by 7 bases, 3 bases remained unmatched. CDR3 sequence reads: CASSWDRNSPLHF. In nucleotides, the CDR3 is TGTGCCAGTAGCTGGGACAGAAATTCACCCCTCCACTTT.

The CDR3 DNA follows: TGCGCCAGCAGCCAAGGTACAGGGATGGTCACAGATACGCAGTATTTT. This encodes CASSQGTGMVTDTQYF. The chain has TRBV4-1 and TRBJ2-3; TRBD1 might be the D (6 bases). The CDR3 is 16 amino acids. With 1 base removed from V and 2 bases from J, the gap between germline ends came to 13 bases. CDR1 and CDR2 from the germline V gene are MGHRA and YSYEKL.

The chain uses TRBV6-1 and TRBJ2-2; D gene ambiguous. Trimming shortened V by 0 bases and J by 3 bases, and 5 bases separated the two germline ends. This CDR3 spans 14 amino acids. The V gene's germline CDR1 is MNHNS and CDR2 SASEGT. The CDR3 sequence: CASSEAPDTGELFF. The CDR3 nucleotides are TGTGCCAGCAGTGAAGCGCCGGACACCGGGGAGCTGTTTTTT.

CDR3 sequence (DNA): TGTGCCAGTAGTATTGTCTCGGGACAGCGATACTCTGGAAACACCATATATTTT. Its translation: CASSIVSGQRYSGNTIYF. The V and J genes are TRBV19 and TRBJ1-3, with TRBD1 matching 7 bases. The trim removed 3 bases at V and 0 bases at J, leaving 11 bases unmatched. The CDR3 is 18 residues long. Germline V lookup: CDR1 LNHDA, CDR2 SQIVND (reference sequence).

This clone was seen more than once but under ten times. This chain links TRBV5-1 with TRBJ1-6, with TRBD1 identical over 7 bases. Germline assignment: CDR1 SGHRS and CDR2 YFSETQ. V trimming: 2 bases; J trimming: 13 bases; junction bases outside the gene matches: 3. CDR3 length: 12 residues. CDR3 in amino acids: CASSLPGGPLHF. The DNA of the CDR3 is TGCGCCAGCAGCTTACCAGGGGGTCCCCTCCACTTT. Looking up the rest from reference TRBV5-1 and TRBJ1-6 gives the full variable domain: KAGVTQTPRYLIKTRGQQVTLSCSPISGHRSVSWYQQTPGQGLQFLFEYFSETQRNKGNFPGRFSGRQFSNSRSEMNVSTLELGDSALYLCASSLPGGPLHFGNGTRLTVT.

The V and J genes are TRBV5-4 and TRBJ2-7; D might be TRBD2 (5 bases). The CDR3 contains 12 residues. The V gene lost 2 bases and the J gene lost 3 bases, with 6 bases spanning the gap. Germline loops: CDR1 SGHNT, CDR2 YYREEE (reference sequence). DNA for the CDR3: TGTGCCAGCAGCTTCGACTACTACGAGCAGTACTTC. Residues: CASSFDYYEQYF.

J is TRBJ2-3 and V is TRBV11-3; D is unresolved. The CDR3 is 12 amino acids. The germline CDR1 and CDR2 sequences are SGHNT and YENEEA. Trimming took off 3 bases at V and 1 base at J, with 2 bases between the two ends. The DNA of the CDR3 is TGTGCCAGCAGCTTGGGCACAGATACGCAGTATTTT. Translated: CASSLGTDTQYF.

The V call is TRBV6-5, the J call TRBJ2-5, with D uncertain. V was pared by 0 bases and J by 3 bases, with 11 bases between. This CDR3 comprises 15 residues. Germline V gives CDR1 MNHEY, CDR2 SVGAGI. CDR3 loop: CASSYSAGPEETQYF. The CDR3 bases are TGTGCCAGCAGTTACTCGGCAGGCCCCGAAGAGACCCAGTACTTC.